The sequence of this T cell receptor beta chain was determined in a study of beta chain features in type 1 diabetes. All of the isolated RNA was reverse transcribed, so expressed TCRB transcripts were sequenced. Data came from immunoSEQ multiplex PCR; TCRdb stores just in-frame clones and leaves some out. In the table there are a few hundred thousand clones, more than 11% of which are singletons. This clone was counted between two and nine times. Its antigen remains unidentified. Populations obtained by sorting all exceeded 95% purity. General observations from the study: The analysis here could not establish whether HLA type shapes TCRB rearrangement.

The sample consisted of naive CD4+ T cells from blood. The clonotype originates from a man between 25 and 39 years old in good health.

This CDR3 reads CASSLVPRGNTEAFF. CDR3 DNA sequence: TGCGCCAGCAGCTTGGTTCCCAGGGGGAACACTGAAGCTTTCTTT. The chain is built from TRBV5-1 and TRBJ1-1; the D gene is possibly TRBD1 (6 bases). Germline V gene lookup returns CDR1 SGHRS and CDR2 YFSETQ. The CDR3 contains 15 residues. Trimming took 0 bases from V and 1 from J, leaving 10 bases between them.